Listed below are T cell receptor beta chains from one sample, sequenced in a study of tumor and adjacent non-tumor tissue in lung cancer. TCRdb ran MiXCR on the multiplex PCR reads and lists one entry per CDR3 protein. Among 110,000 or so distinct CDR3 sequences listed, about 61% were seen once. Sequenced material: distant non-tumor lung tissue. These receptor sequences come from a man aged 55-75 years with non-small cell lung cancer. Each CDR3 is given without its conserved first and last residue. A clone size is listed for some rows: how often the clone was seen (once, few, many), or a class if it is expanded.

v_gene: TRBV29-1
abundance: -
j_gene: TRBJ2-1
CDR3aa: SASDRGGSGEQF

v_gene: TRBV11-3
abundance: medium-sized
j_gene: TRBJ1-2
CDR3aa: ASSAGTGFNGYT

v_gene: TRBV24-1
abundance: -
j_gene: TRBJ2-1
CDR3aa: ATSDWGGQLNNEQL

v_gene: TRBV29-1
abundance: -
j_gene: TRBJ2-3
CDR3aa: SHRVGTDMQY

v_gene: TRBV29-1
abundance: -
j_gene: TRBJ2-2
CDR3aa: SAAGGRGNTLELF

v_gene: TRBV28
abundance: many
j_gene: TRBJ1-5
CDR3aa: ASSLGGLRQPQH

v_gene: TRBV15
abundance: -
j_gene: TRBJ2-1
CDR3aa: ATSRVVGGWGEQF

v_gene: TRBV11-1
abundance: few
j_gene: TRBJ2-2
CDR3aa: TVRTTQTGELF

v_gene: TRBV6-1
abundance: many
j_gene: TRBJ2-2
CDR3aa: ASRLAGGLVKTGELF

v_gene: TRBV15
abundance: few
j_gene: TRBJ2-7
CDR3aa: ATSSGTGYEQY

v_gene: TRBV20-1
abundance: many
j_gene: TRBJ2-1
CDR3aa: SATRQGPYNEQF

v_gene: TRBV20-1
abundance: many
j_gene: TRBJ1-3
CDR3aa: SASTDRGRGNTIY

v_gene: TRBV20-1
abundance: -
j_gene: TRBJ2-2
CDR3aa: SARGEQGGDTGELF

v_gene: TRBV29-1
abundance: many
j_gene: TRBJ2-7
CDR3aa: SVGGGTGDHGQY

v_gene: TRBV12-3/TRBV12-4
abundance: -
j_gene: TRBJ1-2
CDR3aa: ASSTGTGAYGNT

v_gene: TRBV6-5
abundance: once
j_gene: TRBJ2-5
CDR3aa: AGSYRGRQETQY

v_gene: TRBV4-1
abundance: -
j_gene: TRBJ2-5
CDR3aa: ASSPRLTEETQY

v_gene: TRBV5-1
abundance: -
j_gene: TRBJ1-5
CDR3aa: ASSFSAGQPQH

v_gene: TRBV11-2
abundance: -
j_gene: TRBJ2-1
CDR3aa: ASKSWGARYNEQF

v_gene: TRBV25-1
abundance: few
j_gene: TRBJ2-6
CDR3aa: ASSESGLTGANVLT

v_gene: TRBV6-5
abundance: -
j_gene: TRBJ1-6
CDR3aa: AGTYSGGIGNSPLH

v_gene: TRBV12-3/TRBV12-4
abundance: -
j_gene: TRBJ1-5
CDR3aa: ASSFSIGPGNQPQH